This TCR beta chain was captured in a study of blood T cell repertoires in COVID-19. The overall study: The United States, Italy and Spain provided the acute and convalescent COVID-19 samples. T cells, B-cell-depleted T cells, or PBMCs supplied cDNA or gDNA.

Authors' processing steps: Estimation of nucleated cell counts relied on the amplification of reference gene primers. Data came from immunoSEQ multiplex PCR; TCRdb stores just in-frame clones and leaves some out. V, J and clone size are taken as reported in that table, and D and trimming were inferred from the DNA itself. The sample contains some 170,000 clones, 70% to 80% of which appear only once. This CDR3 contains 16 residues. Per the germline V gene, CDR1 is PRHDT and CDR2 is FYEKMQ (reference sequence). The trim removed 4 bases at V and 4 bases at J, leaving 10 bases unmatched. The sample consisted of peripheral blood. The sequence was obtained from a woman between 50 and 59 years old with active or convalescent COVID-19. The genes are TRBV13 and TRBJ2-5, with 9 bases matching TRBD1. The CDR3 DNA sequence: TGTGCCAGCAGCTCTTTTATGGGACAGGGAGGAGAGACCCAGTACTTC. It yields the protein CASSSFMGQGGETQYF.